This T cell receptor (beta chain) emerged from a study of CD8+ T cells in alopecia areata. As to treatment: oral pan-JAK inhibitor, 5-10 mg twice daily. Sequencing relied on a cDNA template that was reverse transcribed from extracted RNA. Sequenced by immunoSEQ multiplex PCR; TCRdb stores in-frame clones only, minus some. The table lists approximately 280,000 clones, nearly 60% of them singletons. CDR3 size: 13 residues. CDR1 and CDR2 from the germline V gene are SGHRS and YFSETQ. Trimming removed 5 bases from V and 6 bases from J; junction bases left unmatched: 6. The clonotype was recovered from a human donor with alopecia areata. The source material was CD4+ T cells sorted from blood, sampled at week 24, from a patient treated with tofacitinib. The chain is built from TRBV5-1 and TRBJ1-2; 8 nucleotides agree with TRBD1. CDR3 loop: CASRPGGDHGYTF. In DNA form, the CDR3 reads TGCGCCAGCAGACCAGGGGGCGATCATGGCTACACCTTC.